One sample yielded the 14 T cell receptor beta chains listed below, sequenced in a study of control samples from healthy donors and cancer patients. TCRdb keeps only in-frame clones here, not all; method: immunoSEQ multiplex PCR. The repertoire consists of fewer than 250,000 clones, with around 93% occurring once and the leading ten covering approximately 1.8%. The sequenced sample consisted of blood. These TCRs come from a man younger than 45 in good health.

This chain connects TRBV4-1 to TRBJ1-6; TRBD1 matches at 8 bases. The CDR3 extends over 17 amino acids. V shed 3 bases and J 5 bases; nucleotides not matched to a gene: 9. CDR1 is MGHRA and CDR2 is YSYEKL in the germline V gene. CDR3 in amino acids: CASSQGRQGAHNSPLHF. Written as DNA, the CDR3 is TGCGCCAGCAGCCAGGGGAGGCAGGGGGCTCATAATTCACCCCTCCACTTT.

This clone was picked up one time. The chain joins TRBV30 to TRBJ2-3; no definite D call. Trimming stripped 1 base from V and 9 bases from J, with 11 bases between. This CDR3 is built from 12 residues. Germline CDR1 reads GTSNPN; CDR2 reads SVGIG (reference sequence). CDR3 bases: TGTGCCTGGAGTGACCCCTCAGGAACGCAGTATTTT. Translated: CAWSDPSGTQYF.

The chain has TRBV27 and TRBJ2-3; D could derive from TRBD1 or TRBD2 (6 bases each). Between the trimmed V and J ends, which lost 5 bases and 5 bases, there was a span of 20 bases. This CDR3 contains 16 residues. CDR1 and CDR2 from the germline V gene are MNHEY and SMNVEV (reference sequence). Here the CDR3 DNA reads TGTGCCAGCAGTCCCCCGCCCAGGGGAGGCTTAGATACGCAGTATTTT. It encodes CASSPPPRGGLDTQYF.

The CDR3 coding sequence is TGTGCCAGCAGCTTCAGGGTAACAGATACGCAGTATTTT. Encoded protein: CASSFRVTDTQYF. The chain uses TRBV7-9 and TRBJ2-3; tentative D call: TRBD1 (5 bases). The CDR3 runs 13 residues. V lost 3 bases and J 3 bases, leaving 7 bases between the germline ends. Germline V gives CDR1 SEHNR, CDR2 FQNEAQ (reference sequence).

The V and J genes are TRBV6-5 and TRBJ2-1; 8 nucleotides align to TRBD2. The CDR3 consists of 15 residues. Germline CDR1 and CDR2: MNHEY and SVGAGI. Losses at the gene ends were 6 bases for V and 7 bases for J; bases not matched to a gene: 11. The CDR3 loop is CASSLGRGGRNEQFF. The CDR3 nucleotides read TGTGCCAGCAGCCTCGGGAGGGGGGGGAGGAATGAGCAGTTCTTC.

This chain uses TRBV28 with TRBJ2-4; possible D gene TRBD1, 5 bases. The CDR3 has 12 amino acids. Germline-derived CDR1 and CDR2 are MDHEN and SYDVKM. V was cut by 2 bases and J by 9 bases, with 8 bases left in between. CDR3 coding DNA: TGTGCCAGCAGTTTAGCTGGGGCCATTCAGTACTTC. The encoded protein is CASSLAGAIQYF.

This sequence joins TRBV24-1 and TRBJ2-3, with a tentative D call TRBD2 (5 bases). The CDR3 runs 13 residues. V was shortened by 7 bases and J by 0 bases, with 7 bases between the two germline ends. Germline CDR1 reads KGHDR; CDR2 reads SFDVKD. The CDR3 spells CATSRGSTDTQYF. CDR3 nucleotides: TGTGCCACCAGCCGGGGTAGCACAGATACGCAGTATTTT.

The chain employs TRBV28 and TRBJ2-7; perhaps D is TRBD1 or TRBD2 (6 bases each). CDR3 size: 14 residues. The V and J ends lost 5 bases and 3 bases respectively, with 14 bases between them. The germline V gene has CDR1 MDHEN and CDR2 SYDVKM. Written as DNA, the CDR3 is TGTGCCAGCAGTGGGGGTGGAGGGGGCTACGAGCAGTACTTC. This sequence encodes CASSGGGGGYEQYF.

This CDR3 is CASSYWRGLNRPGTGELFF. DNA of the CDR3: TGTGCCAGCAGTTACTGGAGAGGCCTGAACCGCCCGGGCACCGGGGAGCTGTTTTTT. The chain has TRBV6-2 or TRBV6-3 and TRBJ2-2; D not certain. V was shortened by 1 base and J by 4 bases, with 22 bases between the two germline ends. The CDR3 contains 19 residues. Germline CDR1 MNHEY, CDR2 SVGEGT.

V and J are TRBV5-1 and TRBJ2-1; 15 nucleotides match TRBD2. V shed 5 bases and J 11 bases; nucleotides not matched to a gene: 8. The CDR3 is 15 residues long. Germline values: CDR1 SGHRS, CDR2 YFSETQ. The CDR3 protein is CASRSPGLAGGQQFF. CDR3 bases: TGCGCCAGCAGATCACCGGGACTAGCGGGGGGTCAGCAGTTCTTC.

This clone was observed once. Mismatch with germline at one junction end may stem from a read error. The same CDR3 also results from other DNA sequences found in this sample. The J gene is TRBJ2-1, the V gene TRBV9; no clear D gene. In germline, CDR1 is SGDLS, CDR2 YYNGEE. The CDR3 consists of 13 residues. The CDR3 sequence is CASSVSTYNEQFF. CDR3 in DNA: TGTGCCAGCAGCGTAAGTACCTACAATGAACAGTTCTTC.

This clone was counted only a few times. This chain uses TRBV5-6 with TRBJ1-3, with 8 bases identical to TRBD1. The CDR3 contains 15 residues. The germline V gene has CDR1 SGHDT and CDR2 YYEEEE. The trim removed 4 bases at V and 3 bases at J, leaving 6 bases unmatched. CDR3 loop: CASSETGGFGNTIYF. In DNA, the CDR3 is TGTGCCAGCAGCGAAACAGGGGGATTTGGAAACACCATATATTTT.

The rearrangement joins TRBV5-1 to TRBJ2-1, with TRBD2 matching 8 bases. After removal of 1 base from V and 7 bases from J, the junction contained 7 bases not matched to a gene. Looked up from germline, CDR1 is SGHRS and CDR2 is YFSETQ. The length of the CDR3 is 15 residues. The DNA for the CDR3 is TGCGCCAGCAGCTTGTCCCGCGGGGGGTGGAATGAGCAGTTCTTC. This sequence encodes CASSLSRGGWNEQFF.

V gene TRBV20-1 combines with J gene TRBJ1-3; 10 bases fit TRBD1. The trim removed 3 bases at V and 0 bases at J, leaving 8 bases unmatched. The CDR3 sequence is 17 residues long. Germline V gives CDR1 DFQATT, CDR2 SNEGSKA (reference sequence). CDR3 DNA: TGCAGTGCTAGTGGGACAGGGGCTTTATCCTCTGGAAACACCATATATTTT. Amino acids: CSASGTGALSSGNTIYF.